These 16 T cell receptor beta chains share one sample of origin, sequenced in a study of cytomegalovirus exposure and HLA in healthy donors. Sequenced by immunoSEQ multiplex PCR; TCRdb stores in-frame clones only, minus some. This table has about 250,000 clones, just under 90% appearing once. Input material: PBMCs. The receptors were gathered from a young man in good health and CMV-seronegative.

This clone has only a few counts. This chain links TRBV6-1 with TRBJ2-7; D is ambiguous. Trimming took off 7 bases at V and 3 bases at J, with 10 bases between the two ends. The CDR3 has 12 residues. Germline lookup yields CDR1 MNHNS and CDR2 SASEGT. The CDR3 region has the DNA TGTGCCAGCAACACAATAAACTACGAGCAGTACTTC. It encodes CASNTINYEQYF.

The rearrangement links TRBV5-6 to TRBJ1-6; D might be TRBD1 (6 bases). CDR1 is SGHDT and CDR2 is YYEEEE in the germline V gene. The germline V and J ends were trimmed by 4 bases and 7 bases, with 18 bases remaining between them. The CDR3 extends over 16 amino acids. This chain's CDR3 is CASSTYRAARNSPLHF. The CDR3 DNA reads as TGTGCCAGCAGCACTTACAGGGCCGCTAGGAATTCACCCCTCCACTTT.

The chain links TRBV9 to TRBJ2-1; maybe TRBD2 (6 bases). Germline V CDR1 and CDR2: SGDLS, YYNGEE. The CDR3 runs to 13 residues. Trimming stripped 8 bases from V and 5 bases from J, with 14 bases between. The CDR3 region is CARVPGLHNEQFF. For the CDR3, the DNA is TGTGCCAGGGTGCCGGGACTCCACAATGAGCAGTTCTTC. Variable domain in full (rest from reference TRBV9 and TRBJ2-1): DSGVTQTPKHLITATGQRVTLRCSPRSGDLSVYWYQQSLDQGLQFLIQYYNGEERAKGNILERFSAQQFPDLHSELNLSSLELGDSALYFCARVPGLHNEQFFGPGTRLTVL.

The chain employs TRBV19 and TRBJ2-7, with 11 bases fitting TRBD2. This CDR3 has 12 amino acids. The ends lost 7 bases at V and 8 bases at J; junction bases unmatched: 4. From germline, CDR1 is LNHDA and CDR2 SQIVND (reference sequence). The CDR3 region is CASTSGGFKQYF. CDR3 coding DNA: TGTGCCAGTACTAGCGGGGGGTTTAAGCAGTACTTC.

The genes are TRBV7-9 and TRBJ1-1, with 11 bases lining up with TRBD1. Germline V lookup: CDR1 SEHNR, CDR2 FQNEAQ (reference sequence). The length of the CDR3 is 14 residues. V lost 6 bases and J lost 7; bases outside the gene matches: 7. Written as DNA, the CDR3 is TGTGCCAGCAGAGATTGGACAGGGGGCGGTGAAGCTTTCTTT. Its translation: CASRDWTGGGEAFF.

This rearrangement joins TRBV5-1 to TRBJ1-2; no clear D. The V gene's germline CDR1 is SGHRS and CDR2 YFSETQ. This CDR3 spans 14 amino acids. With 0 bases removed from V and 4 bases from J, the gap between germline ends came to 10 bases. CDR3 protein: CASSLVTEGYGYTF. The CDR3 DNA follows: TGCGCCAGCAGCTTGGTGACGGAGGGCTATGGCTACACCTTC.

This clone was found once. The rearrangement links TRBV7-8 to TRBJ1-3; unclear D gene. The V gene lost 5 bases and the J gene lost 4 bases, with 15 bases spanning the gap. The CDR3 contains 15 residues. Germline CDR1 reads SGHVS; CDR2 reads FQNEAQ. CDR3 loop: CASSHPGVGGNTIYF. CDR3 sequence (DNA): TGTGCCAGCAGCCACCCCGGGGTTGGGGGAAACACCATATATTTT.

The chain has TRBV27 and TRBJ2-1; possibly TRBD2 for D (5 bases). This CDR3 is built from 15 residues. Deletions cut 5 bases from V and 6 bases from J, with 17 bases between. Germline V gene lookup returns CDR1 MNHEY and CDR2 SMNVEV (reference sequence). CDR3 loop: CASSPRLRRVNEQFF. The CDR3, as DNA: TGTGCCAGCAGTCCCCGTTTGCGGCGGGTCAATGAGCAGTTCTTC.

The rearrangement uses TRBV6-5 and TRBJ2-7, with TRBD1 identical over 7 bases. The CDR3 runs to 13 residues. Germline assignment: CDR1 MNHEY and CDR2 SVGAGI. The ends lost 5 bases at V and 3 bases at J; junction bases unmatched: 4. The CDR3 DNA follows: TGTGCCAGCAGTCCCCGGGACAGCTACGAGCAGTACTTC. Protein: CASSPRDSYEQYF.

This chain connects TRBV14 to TRBJ1-4, with 8 nucleotides matching TRBD1. V trimming: 6 bases; J trimming: 10 bases; junction bases outside the gene matches: 7. The CDR3 covers 13 residues. The germline CDR1 and CDR2 sequences are SGHDN and FVKESK. CDR3 bases: TGTGCCAGCAGTTTATCACAGGGGGGAAAACTGTTTTTT. Translating it yields CASSLSQGGKLFF. The variable domain in full, with the rest retrieved from reference TRBV14 and TRBJ1-4, is EAGVTQFPSHSVIEKGQTVTLRCDPISGHDNLYWYRRVMGKEIKFLLHFVKESKQDESGMPNNRFLAERTGGTYSTLKVQPAELEDSGVYFCASSLSQGGKLFFGSGTQLSVL.

The V gene is TRBV7-2, the J gene TRBJ1-2; a possible D gene is TRBD1 (6 bases). The germline V gene encodes CDR1 SGHTA and CDR2 FQGNSA. The CDR3 length is 13 residues. Trimming cost V 6 bases and J 3 bases, with 11 bases left between them. The CDR3 DNA follows: TGTGCCAGCAGACGCCAGGGGCACTATGGCTACACCTTC. Protein: CASRRQGHYGYTF.

The J gene is TRBJ2-7, the V gene TRBV9; D may be TRBD1 (6 bases). This CDR3 spans 16 amino acids. Germline-derived CDR1 and CDR2 are SGDLS and YYNGEE. Trimming shortened V by 0 bases and J by 5 bases, and 18 bases separated the two germline ends. Here the CDR3 DNA reads TGTGCCAGCAGCGTAGGTCCCCCAGGCAGGGACAACGAGCAGTACTTC. This translates into CASSVGPPGRDNEQYF.

The chain carries TRBV27 and TRBJ1-3; 10 bases align to TRBD1. CDR3 size: 15 residues. V lost 8 bases and J lost 8; bases outside the gene matches: 12. Germline V gene sequence: CDR1 MNHEY, CDR2 SMNVEV (reference sequence). As DNA, the CDR3 is TGTGCCAGCCGTACCCCGGGACAGGGGCGCGACACCATATATTTT. Translation: CASRTPGQGRDTIYF.

This rearrangement joins TRBV15 to TRBJ1-5, with D possibly being TRBD1 (5 bases). Trimming took 0 bases from V and 5 from J, leaving 17 bases between them. Germline-derived CDR1 and CDR2 are LNHNV and YYDKDF (reference sequence). The CDR3 covers 17 residues. In DNA, the CDR3 is TGTGCCACCAGCAGAGATGGGGCTTTGGGGGAGGATCAGCCCCAGCATTTT. Translating it yields CATSRDGALGEDQPQHF.

The genes are TRBV9 and TRBJ2-3; D possibly corresponds to TRBD2 (6 bases). The ends were cut back, 1 base at V and 3 bases at J, with 9 bases in the middle. CDR3 length equals 14 residues. Germline V lookup: CDR1 SGDLS, CDR2 YYNGEE. CDR3 protein: CASSVRDLTDTQYF. DNA for the CDR3: TGTGCCAGCAGCGTAAGGGACTTAACAGATACGCAGTATTTT.

The V and J genes are TRBV5-1 and TRBJ1-4, with D perhaps matching TRBD1 (6 bases). Trimming removed 0 bases at V and 7 bases at J, with 13 bases between. This CDR3 comprises 15 residues. The germline V gene has CDR1 SGHRS and CDR2 YFSETQ. CDR3 coding DNA: TGCGCCAGCAGCTTGGCCCACAGGGTGGGTGAAAAACTGTTTTTT. Its protein is CASSLAHRVGEKLFF.